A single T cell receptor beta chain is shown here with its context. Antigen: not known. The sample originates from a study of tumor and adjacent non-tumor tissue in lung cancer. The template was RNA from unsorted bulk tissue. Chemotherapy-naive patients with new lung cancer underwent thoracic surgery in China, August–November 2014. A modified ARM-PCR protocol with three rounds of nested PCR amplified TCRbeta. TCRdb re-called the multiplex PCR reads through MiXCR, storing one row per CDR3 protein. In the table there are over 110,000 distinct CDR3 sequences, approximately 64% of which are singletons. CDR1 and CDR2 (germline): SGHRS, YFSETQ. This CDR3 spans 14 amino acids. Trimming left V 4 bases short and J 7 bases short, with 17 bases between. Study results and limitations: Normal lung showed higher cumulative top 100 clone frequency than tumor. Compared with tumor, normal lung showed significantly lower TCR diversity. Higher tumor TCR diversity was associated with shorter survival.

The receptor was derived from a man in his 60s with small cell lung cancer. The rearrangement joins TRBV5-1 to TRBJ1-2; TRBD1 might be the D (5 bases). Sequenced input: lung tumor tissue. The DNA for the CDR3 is TGCGCCAGCAGCGCGTCGTGGGGCTCCCTTGGCTACACCTTC. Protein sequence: CASSASWGSLGYTF. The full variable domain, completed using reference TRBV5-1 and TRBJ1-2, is KAGVTQTPRYLIKTRGQQVTLSCSPISGHRSVSWYQQTPGQGLQFLFEYFSETQRNKGNFPGRFSGRQFSNSRSEMNVSTLELGDSALYLCASSASWGSLGYTFGSGTRLTVV.